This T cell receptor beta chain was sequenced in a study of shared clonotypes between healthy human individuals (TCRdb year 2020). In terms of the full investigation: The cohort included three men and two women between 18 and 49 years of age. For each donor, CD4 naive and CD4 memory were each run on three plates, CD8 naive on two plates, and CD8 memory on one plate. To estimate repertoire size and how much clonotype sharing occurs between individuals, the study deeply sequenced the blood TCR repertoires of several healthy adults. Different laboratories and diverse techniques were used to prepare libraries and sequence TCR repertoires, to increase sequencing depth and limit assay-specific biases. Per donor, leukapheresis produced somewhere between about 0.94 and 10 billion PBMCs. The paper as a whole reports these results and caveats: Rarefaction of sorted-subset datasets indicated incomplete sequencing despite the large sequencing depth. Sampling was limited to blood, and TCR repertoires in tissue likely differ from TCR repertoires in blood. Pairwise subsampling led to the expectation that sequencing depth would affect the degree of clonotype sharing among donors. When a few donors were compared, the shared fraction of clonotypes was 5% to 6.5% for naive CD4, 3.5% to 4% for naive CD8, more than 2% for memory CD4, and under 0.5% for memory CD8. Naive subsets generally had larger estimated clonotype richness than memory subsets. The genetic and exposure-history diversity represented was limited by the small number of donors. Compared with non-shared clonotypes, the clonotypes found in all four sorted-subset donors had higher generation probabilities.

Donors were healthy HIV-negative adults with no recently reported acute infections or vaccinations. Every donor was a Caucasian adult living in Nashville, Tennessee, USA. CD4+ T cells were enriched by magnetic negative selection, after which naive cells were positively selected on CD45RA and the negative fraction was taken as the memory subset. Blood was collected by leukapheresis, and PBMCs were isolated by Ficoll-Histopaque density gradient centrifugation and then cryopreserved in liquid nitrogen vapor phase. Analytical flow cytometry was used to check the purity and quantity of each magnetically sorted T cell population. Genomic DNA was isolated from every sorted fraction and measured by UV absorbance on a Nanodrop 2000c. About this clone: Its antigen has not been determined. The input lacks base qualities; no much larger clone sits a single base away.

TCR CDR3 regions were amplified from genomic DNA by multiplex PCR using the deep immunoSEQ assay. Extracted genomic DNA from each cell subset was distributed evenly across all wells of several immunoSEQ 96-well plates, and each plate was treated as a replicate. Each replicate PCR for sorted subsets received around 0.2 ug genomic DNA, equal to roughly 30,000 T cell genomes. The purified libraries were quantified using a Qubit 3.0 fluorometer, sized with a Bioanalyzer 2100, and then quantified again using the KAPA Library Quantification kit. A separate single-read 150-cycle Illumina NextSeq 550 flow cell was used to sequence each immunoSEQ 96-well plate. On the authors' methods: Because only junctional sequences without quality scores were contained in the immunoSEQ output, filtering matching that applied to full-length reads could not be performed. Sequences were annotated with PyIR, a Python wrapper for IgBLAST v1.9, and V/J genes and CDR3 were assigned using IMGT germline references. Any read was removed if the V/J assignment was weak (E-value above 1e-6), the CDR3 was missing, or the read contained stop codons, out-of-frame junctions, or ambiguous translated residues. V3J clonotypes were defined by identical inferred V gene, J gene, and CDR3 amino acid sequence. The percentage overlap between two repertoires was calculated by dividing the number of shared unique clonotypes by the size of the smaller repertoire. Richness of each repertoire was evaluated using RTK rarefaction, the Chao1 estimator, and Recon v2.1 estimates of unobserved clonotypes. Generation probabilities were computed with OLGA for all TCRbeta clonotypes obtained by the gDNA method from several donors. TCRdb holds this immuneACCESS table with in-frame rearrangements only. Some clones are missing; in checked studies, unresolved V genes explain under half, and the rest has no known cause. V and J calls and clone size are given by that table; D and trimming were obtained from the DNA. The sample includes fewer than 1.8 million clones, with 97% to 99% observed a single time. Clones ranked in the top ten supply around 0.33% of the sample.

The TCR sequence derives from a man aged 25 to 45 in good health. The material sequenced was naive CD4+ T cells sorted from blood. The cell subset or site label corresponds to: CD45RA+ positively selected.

CDR3 protein: CASSNRPYTGELFF. The nucleotides are TGTGCCAGCAGCAACAGACCCTACACCGGGGAGCTGTTTTTT. The chain is made from TRBV7-2 and TRBJ2-2; too little of a D gene remains to name it. Trimming removed 5 bases from V and 3 bases from J, leaving 10 bases between the germline ends. Taken from the germline V gene, the CDR1 and CDR2 loops are SGHTA and FQGNSA. The CDR3, cysteine through phenylalanine, is 14 amino acids long. Only the CDR3 DNA stays, 42 bases, in frame from base 1.